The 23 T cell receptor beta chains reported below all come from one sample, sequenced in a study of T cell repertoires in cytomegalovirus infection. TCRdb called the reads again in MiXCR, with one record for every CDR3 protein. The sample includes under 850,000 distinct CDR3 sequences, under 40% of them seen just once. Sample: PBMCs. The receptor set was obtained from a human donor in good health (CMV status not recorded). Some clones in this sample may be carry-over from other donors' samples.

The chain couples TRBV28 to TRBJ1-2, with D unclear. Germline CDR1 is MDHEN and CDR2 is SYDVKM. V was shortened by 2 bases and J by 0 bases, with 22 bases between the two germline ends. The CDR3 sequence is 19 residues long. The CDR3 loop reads CASSLRHGSYLTANYGYTF. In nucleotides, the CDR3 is TGTGCCAGCAGTTTACGGCACGGATCGTATCTGACTGCTAACTATGGCTACACCTTC.

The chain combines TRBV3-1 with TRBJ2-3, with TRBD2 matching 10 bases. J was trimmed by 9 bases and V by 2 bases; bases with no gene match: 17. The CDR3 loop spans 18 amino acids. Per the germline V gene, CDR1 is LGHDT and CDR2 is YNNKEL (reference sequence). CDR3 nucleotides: TGTGCCAGCAGCCAATTTGGGGAGCGGGAGGGCCTTGTAGGCACGCAGTATTTT. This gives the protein CASSQFGEREGLVGTQYF.

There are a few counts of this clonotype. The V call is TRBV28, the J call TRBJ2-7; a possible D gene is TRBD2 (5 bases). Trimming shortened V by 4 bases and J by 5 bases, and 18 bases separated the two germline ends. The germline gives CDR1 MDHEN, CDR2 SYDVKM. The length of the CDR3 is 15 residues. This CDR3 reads CASSSRRQVSNEQYF. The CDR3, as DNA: TGTGCCAGCAGTTCGAGGAGGCAGGTCAGCAACGAGCAGTACTTC.

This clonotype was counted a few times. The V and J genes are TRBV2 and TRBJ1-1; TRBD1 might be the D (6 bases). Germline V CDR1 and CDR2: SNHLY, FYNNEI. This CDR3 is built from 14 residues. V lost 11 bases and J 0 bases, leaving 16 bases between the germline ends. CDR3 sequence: CALKPDRLNTEAFF. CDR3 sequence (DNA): TGTGCCCTTAAACCCGACAGGTTGAACACTGAAGCTTTCTTT.

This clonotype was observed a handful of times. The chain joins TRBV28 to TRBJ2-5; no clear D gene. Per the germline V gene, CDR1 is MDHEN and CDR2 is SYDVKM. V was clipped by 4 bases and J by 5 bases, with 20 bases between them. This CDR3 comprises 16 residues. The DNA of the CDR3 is TGTGCCAGCAGTTCGCTGCAACCGCCGGACGGGGAGACCCAGTACTTC. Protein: CASSSLQPPDGETQYF.

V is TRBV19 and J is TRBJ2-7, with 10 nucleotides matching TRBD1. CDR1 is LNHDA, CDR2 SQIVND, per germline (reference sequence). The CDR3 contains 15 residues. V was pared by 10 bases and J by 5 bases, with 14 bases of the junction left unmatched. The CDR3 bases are TGTGCCACCCGAAGTCCGGGACAGGGGATCCACGAGCAGTACTTC. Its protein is CATRSPGQGIHEQYF.

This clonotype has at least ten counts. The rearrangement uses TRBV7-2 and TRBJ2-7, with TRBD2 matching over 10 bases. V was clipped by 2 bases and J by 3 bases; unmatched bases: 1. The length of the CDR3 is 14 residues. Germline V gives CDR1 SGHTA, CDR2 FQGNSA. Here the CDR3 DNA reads TGTGCCAGCAGCTTATTAGCGGGGGGCTACGAGCAGTACTTC. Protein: CASSLLAGGYEQYF.

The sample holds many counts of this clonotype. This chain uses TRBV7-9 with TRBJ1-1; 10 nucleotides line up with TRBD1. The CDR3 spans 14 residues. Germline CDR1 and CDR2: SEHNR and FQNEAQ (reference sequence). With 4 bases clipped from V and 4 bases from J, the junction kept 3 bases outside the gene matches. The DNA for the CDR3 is TGTGCCAGCAGCTGGACAGGGGGAAGCACTGAAGCTTTCTTT. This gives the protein CASSWTGGSTEAFF.

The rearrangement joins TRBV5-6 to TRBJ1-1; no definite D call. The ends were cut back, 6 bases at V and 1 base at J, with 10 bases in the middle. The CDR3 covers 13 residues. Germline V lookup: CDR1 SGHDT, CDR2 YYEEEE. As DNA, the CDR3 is TGTGCCAGCACCTTTAGGGCGAACACTGAAGCTTTCTTT. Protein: CASTFRANTEAFF.

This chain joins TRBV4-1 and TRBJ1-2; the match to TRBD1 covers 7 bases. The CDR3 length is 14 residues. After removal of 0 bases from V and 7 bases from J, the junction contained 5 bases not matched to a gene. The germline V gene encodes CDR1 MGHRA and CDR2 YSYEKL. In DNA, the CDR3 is TGCGCCAGCAGCCAAGAAGGAGGGGGCTCTGGCTACACCTTC. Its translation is CASSQEGGGSGYTF.

CDR3 residues: CATSRDGGGTEAFF. CDR3 coding DNA: TGTGCCACCAGCAGAGATGGTGGGGGCACTGAAGCTTTCTTT. The rearrangement joins TRBV15 to TRBJ1-1; weak D call: TRBD1 (5 bases). The CDR3 contains 14 residues. CDR1 is LNHNV and CDR2 is YYDKDF in the germline V gene (reference sequence). V lost 0 bases to trimming and J lost 4 bases, with 9 bases between them. Combining the CDR3 with reference TRBV15 and TRBJ1-1 gives the whole variable domain DAMVIQNPRYQVTQFGKPVTLSCSQTLNHNVMYWYQQKSSQAPKLLFHYYDKDFNNEADTPDNFQSRRPNTSFCFLDIRSPGLGDTAMYLCATSRDGGGTEAFFGQGTRLTVV.

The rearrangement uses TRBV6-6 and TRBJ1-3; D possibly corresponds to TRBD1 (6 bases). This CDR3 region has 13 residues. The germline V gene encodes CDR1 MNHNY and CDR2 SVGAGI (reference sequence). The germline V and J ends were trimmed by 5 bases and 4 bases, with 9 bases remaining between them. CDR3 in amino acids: CASSDGTGNTIYF. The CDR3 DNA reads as TGTGCCAGCAGTGACGGGACAGGAAACACCATATATTTT.

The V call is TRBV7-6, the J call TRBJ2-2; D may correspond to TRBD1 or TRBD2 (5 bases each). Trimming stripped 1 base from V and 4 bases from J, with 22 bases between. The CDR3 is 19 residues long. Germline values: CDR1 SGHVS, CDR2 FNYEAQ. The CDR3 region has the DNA TGTGCCAGCAGCTTAGGTGTGACAGCGTCACGGGAAGGCACCGGGGAGCTGTTTTTT. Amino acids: CASSLGVTASREGTGELFF.

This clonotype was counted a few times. This CDR3 is CASSNLGLNYGYTF. The CDR3 DNA sequence: TGTGCCAGCAGCAACCTAGGGCTTAACTATGGCTACACCTTC. The rearrangement links TRBV6-5 to TRBJ1-2; D is unclear. This CDR3 has 14 amino acids. V was trimmed by 6 bases and J by 1 base, leaving 12 bases between them. CDR1 MNHEY and CDR2 SVGAGI come from the germline V gene.

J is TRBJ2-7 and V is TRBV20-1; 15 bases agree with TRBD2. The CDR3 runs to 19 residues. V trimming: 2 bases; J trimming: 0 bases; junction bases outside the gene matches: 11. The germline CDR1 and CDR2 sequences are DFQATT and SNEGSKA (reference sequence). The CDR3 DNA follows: TGCAGTGCTAGATTAGGGGGACTAGCGGGAGGCCGTTTCTCCTACGAGCAGTACTTC. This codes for CSARLGGLAGGRFSYEQYF.

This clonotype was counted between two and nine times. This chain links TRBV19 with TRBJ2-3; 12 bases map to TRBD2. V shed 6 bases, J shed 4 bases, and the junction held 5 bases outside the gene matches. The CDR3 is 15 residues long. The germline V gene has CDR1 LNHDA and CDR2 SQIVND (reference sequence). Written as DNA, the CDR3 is TGTGCCAGTAGGATGACTAGCGGGAGTGCAGATACGCAGTATTTT. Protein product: CASRMTSGSADTQYF.

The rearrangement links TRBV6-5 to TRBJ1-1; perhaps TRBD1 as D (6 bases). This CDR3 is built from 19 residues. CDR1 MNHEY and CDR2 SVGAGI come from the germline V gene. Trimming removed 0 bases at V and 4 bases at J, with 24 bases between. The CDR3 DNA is TGTGCCAGCAGTTACTCGAAAGCGGACAGCTTCGTCAAGGGCACTGAAGCTTTCTTT. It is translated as CASSYSKADSFVKGTEAFF.

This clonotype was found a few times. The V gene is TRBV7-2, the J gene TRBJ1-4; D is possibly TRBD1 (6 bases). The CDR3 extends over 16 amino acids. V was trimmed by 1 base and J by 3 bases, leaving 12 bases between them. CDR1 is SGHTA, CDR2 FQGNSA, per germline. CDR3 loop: CASSLGMRTANEKLFF. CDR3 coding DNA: TGTGCCAGCAGCTTAGGGATGAGGACAGCTAATGAAAAACTGTTTTTT.

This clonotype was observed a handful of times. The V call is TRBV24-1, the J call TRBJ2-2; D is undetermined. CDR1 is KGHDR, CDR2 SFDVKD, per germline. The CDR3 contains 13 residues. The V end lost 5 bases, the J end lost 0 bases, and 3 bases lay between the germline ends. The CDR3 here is CATSVTNTGELFF. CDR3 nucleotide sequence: TGTGCCACCAGTGTGACGAACACCGGGGAGCTGTTTTTT.

CDR3 amino acids: CASSDRGVPGGYTF. In DNA, the CDR3 is TGTGCCAGCAGTGACCGAGGGGTTCCCGGTGGCTACACCTTC. This chain links TRBV25-1 with TRBJ1-2; tentatively, D is TRBD1 (5 bases). The CDR3 has 14 amino acids. V dropped 3 bases and J dropped 7 bases, with 15 bases sitting between them. CDR1 MGHDK and CDR2 SYGVNS come from the germline V gene.

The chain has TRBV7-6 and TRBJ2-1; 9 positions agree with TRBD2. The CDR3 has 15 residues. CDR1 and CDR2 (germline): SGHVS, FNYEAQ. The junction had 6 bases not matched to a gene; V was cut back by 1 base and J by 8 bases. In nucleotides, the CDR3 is TGTGCCAGCAGCTTAGGGGTAGCGGGGGCGGATGAGCAGTTCTTC. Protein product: CASSLGVAGADEQFF.

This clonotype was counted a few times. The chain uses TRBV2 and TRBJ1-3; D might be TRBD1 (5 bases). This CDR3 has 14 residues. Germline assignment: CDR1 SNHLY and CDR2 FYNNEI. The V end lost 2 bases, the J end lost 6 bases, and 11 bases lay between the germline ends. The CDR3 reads CASSEFRQPNTIYF. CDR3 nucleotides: TGTGCCAGCAGTGAATTCAGACAGCCAAACACCATATATTTT.

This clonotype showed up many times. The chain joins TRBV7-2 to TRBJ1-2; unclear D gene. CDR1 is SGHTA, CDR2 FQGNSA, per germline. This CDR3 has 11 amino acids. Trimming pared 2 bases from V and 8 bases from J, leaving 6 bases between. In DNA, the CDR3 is TGTGCCAGCAGCTTAAATGGAGGCTACACCTTC. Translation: CASSLNGGYTF.